The 10 T cell receptor beta chains reported below all come from one sample, sequenced in a study of OX40 agonist ivuxolimab in advanced cancers. Libraries were prepared by immunoSEQ multiplex PCR; TCRdb keeps only in-frame clonotypes and omits some of them. Altogether approximately 98,000 clones are present, around 93% being singletons, with the ten largest covering roughly 0.66%. Here the sequenced sample was CD4+ or CD8+ T cells sorted from blood, taken in a trial of the OX40 agonist ivuxolimab. The receptors originated from an adult with an advanced solid tumor such as melanoma, head and neck, liver or kidney cancer.

Only one count was recorded for this clone. The CDR3 DNA reads as TGTGCCAGCATCAGCGGGATCGGAGATACGCAGTATTTT. Translation: CASISGIGDTQYF. The chain is built from TRBV2 and TRBJ2-3; the match to TRBD2 covers 7 bases. Germline trimming cut 7 bases from V and 5 bases from J; bases unmatched to any gene: 6. CDR1 is SNHLY, CDR2 FYNNEI, per germline. This CDR3 contains 13 residues.

V usage is TRBV5-1 and J usage is TRBJ2-7, with TRBD2 matching 8 bases. The CDR3 runs to 16 residues. The ends lost 0 bases at V and 2 bases at J; junction bases unmatched: 7. Germline loops: CDR1 SGHRS, CDR2 YFSETQ. DNA of the CDR3: TGCGCCAGCAGCTTGGCCGCGACGGGGGGGACCTACGAGCAGTACTTC. This gives the protein CASSLAATGGTYEQYF. The whole variable domain, remainder taken from reference TRBV5-1 and TRBJ2-7, is KAGVTQTPRYLIKTRGQQVTLSCSPISGHRSVSWYQQTPGQGLQFLFEYFSETQRNKGNFPGRFSGRQFSNSRSEMNVSTLELGDSALYLCASSLAATGGTYEQYFGPGTRLTVT.

The genes are TRBV6-1 and TRBJ1-4, with no clear D. The CDR3 has 12 residues. The germline V and J ends were trimmed by 7 bases and 8 bases, with 11 bases remaining between them. CDR1 MNHNS and CDR2 SASEGT come from the germline V gene. CDR3 region: CASTDPAEKLFF. The CDR3 coding sequence is TGTGCCAGCACCGATCCGGCAGAAAAACTGTTTTTT.

The rearrangement joins TRBV5-6 to TRBJ2-3; D unresolved. V was trimmed by 4 bases and J by 4 bases, leaving 10 bases between them. This CDR3 contains 13 residues. Germline V gene sequence: CDR1 SGHDT, CDR2 YYEEEE. CDR3 region: CASSLMGSDTQYF. For the CDR3, the DNA is TGTGCCAGCAGCCTGATGGGTTCAGATACGCAGTATTTT.

V and J are TRBV6-1 and TRBJ2-1, with 13 bases fitting TRBD2. CDR1 is MNHNS and CDR2 is SASEGT in the germline V gene. The length of the CDR3 is 16 residues. With 4 bases clipped from V and 7 bases from J, the junction kept 7 bases outside the gene matches. CDR3 nucleotide sequence: TGTGCCAGCAGTGTCAATTCGGGACTAGCGGGGAATGAGCAGTTCTTC. It yields the protein CASSVNSGLAGNEQFF.

V and J are TRBV12-5 and TRBJ2-1, with no clear D. CDR1 LGHNT and CDR2 FRNRAP come from the germline V gene. Deletions cut 2 bases from V and 12 bases from J, with 14 bases between. This CDR3 is built from 13 residues. CDR3 DNA: TGTGCTAGTGGTTTGTACGTTTCGATGGGGCAGTTCTTC. It is translated as CASGLYVSMGQFF.

The genes are TRBV20-1 and TRBJ1-1; tentative D call: TRBD1 (6 bases). Germline V gives CDR1 DFQATT, CDR2 SNEGSKA (reference sequence). This CDR3 has 11 amino acids. The V gene lost 7 bases and the J gene lost 6 bases, with 12 bases spanning the gap. The CDR3 nucleotides are TGCAGTGACAGGGAATATTCTGAAGCTTTCTTT. Its translation is CSDREYSEAFF.

The V and J genes are TRBV9 and TRBJ2-5; D is unresolved. The CDR3 is 13 residues long. Germline CDR1 and CDR2: SGDLS and YYNGEE. Trimming removed 0 bases from V and 2 bases from J, with 5 bases in between. This CDR3 reads CASSVGWQETQYF. The CDR3 DNA follows: TGTGCCAGCAGCGTAGGTTGGCAAGAGACCCAGTACTTC.

This clone was seen a single time. This chain's CDR3 is CASSQSIPGTGPPHEQFF. The CDR3 DNA is TGCGCCAGCAGTCAATCGATTCCCGGGACAGGGCCTCCCCATGAGCAGTTCTTC. V and J are TRBV23-1 and TRBJ2-1, with 9 bases aligning to TRBD1. TRBV23-1 is marked as an open reading frame, function uncertain. Trimming removed 0 bases from V and 8 bases from J; junction bases left unmatched: 14. This CDR3 region has 18 residues.

The J gene is TRBJ2-5, the V gene TRBV7-2; D possibly uses TRBD1 or TRBD2 (5 bases each). CDR3 length equals 16 residues. V lost 5 bases, J lost 4 bases, and 20 bases lay in between. The germline V gene has CDR1 SGHTA and CDR2 FQGNSA. The DNA for the CDR3 is TGTGCCAGCAGCCCGGGGTTCAGAGGGGCCGGAGAGACCCAGTACTTC. Translating gives CASSPGFRGAGETQYF. The whole variable domain, remainder taken from reference TRBV7-2 and TRBJ2-5, is GAGVSQSPSNKVTEKGKDVELRCDPISGHTALYWYRQSLGQGLEFLIYFQGNSAPDKSGLPSDRFSAERTGGSVSTLTIQRTQQEDSAVYLCASSPGFRGAGETQYFGPGTRLLVL.